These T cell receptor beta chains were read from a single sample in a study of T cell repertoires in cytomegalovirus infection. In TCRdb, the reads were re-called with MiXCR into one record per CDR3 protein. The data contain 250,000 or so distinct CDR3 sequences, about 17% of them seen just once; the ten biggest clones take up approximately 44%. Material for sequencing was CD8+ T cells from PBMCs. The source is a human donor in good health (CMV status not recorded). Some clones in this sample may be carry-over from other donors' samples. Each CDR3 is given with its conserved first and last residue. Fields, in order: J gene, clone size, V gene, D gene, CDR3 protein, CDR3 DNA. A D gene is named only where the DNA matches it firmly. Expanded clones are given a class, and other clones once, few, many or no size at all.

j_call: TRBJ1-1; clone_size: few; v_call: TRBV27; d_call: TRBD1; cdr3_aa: CASSLSRTGSLMNTEAFF; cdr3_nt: TGTGCCAGCAGTTTATCCCGGACAGGAAGCCTAATGAACACTGAAGCTTTCTTT
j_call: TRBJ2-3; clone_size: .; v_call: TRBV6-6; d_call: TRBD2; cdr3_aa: CASSYTRTSGLYTDTQYF; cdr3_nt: TGTGCCAGCAGTTACACGCGAACTAGCGGGCTGTACACAGATACGCAGTATTTT
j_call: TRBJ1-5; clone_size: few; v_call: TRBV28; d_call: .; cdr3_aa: CASSSRTEYYSNQPQHF; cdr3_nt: TGTGCCAGCAGTTCCCGGACCGAGTATTATAGCAATCAGCCCCAGCATTTT
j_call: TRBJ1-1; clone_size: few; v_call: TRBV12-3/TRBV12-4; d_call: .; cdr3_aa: CASSLPALGGTEAFF; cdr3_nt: TGTGCCAGCAGTTTGCCCGCTTTGGGGGGCACTGAAGCTTTCTTT
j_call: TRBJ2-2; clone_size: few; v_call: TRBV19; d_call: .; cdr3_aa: CATGEHTGELFF; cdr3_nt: TGTGCCACCGGGGAGCACACCGGGGAGCTGTTTTTT
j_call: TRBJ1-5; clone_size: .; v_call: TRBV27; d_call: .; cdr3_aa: CASSQQVPSRNQPQHF; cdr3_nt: TGTGCCAGCAGTCAACAGGTTCCGTCTCGCAATCAGCCCCAGCATTTT
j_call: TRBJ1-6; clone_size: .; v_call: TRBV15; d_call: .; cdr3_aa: CATSRDLGVTSPLHF; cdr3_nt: TGTGCCACCAGCAGAGATCTAGGGGTTACTTCACCCCTCCACTTT
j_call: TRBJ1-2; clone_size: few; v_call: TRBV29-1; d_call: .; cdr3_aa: CSVGGGHYYGYTF; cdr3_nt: TGCAGCGTCGGCGGCGGACACTACTATGGCTACACCTTC
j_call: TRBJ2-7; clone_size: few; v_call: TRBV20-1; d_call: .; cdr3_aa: CSALPGWSYEQYF; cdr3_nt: TGCAGTGCGTTACCGGGGTGGTCCTACGAGCAGTACTTC
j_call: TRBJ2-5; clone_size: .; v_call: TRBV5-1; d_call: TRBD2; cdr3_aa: CASSAPIGGYQETQYF; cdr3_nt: TGCGCCAGCAGCGCCCCGATCGGGGGGTACCAAGAGACCCAGTACTTC
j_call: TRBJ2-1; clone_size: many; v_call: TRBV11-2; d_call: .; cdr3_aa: CASSSTTDKQFF; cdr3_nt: TGTGCCAGCAGCTCAACGACAGATAAGCAGTTCTTC
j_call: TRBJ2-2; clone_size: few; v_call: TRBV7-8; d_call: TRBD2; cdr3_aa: CASSQRGGGELFF; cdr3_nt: TGTGCCAGCAGCCAGCGGGGAGGCGGGGAGCTGTTTTTT
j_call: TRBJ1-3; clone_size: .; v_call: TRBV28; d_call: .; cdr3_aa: CASSITGYGNTIYF; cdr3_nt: TGTGCCAGCAGTATCACAGGGTATGGAAACACCATATATTTT
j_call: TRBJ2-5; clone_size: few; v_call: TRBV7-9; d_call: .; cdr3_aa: CASSLVQGSPETQYF; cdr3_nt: TGTGCCAGCAGCTTGGTGCAGGGGTCGCCAGAGACCCAGTACTTC
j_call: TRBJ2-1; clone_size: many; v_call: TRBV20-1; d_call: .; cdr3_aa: CSGELSSYNEQFF; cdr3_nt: TGCAGTGGGGAACTTAGCTCCTACAATGAGCAGTTCTTC
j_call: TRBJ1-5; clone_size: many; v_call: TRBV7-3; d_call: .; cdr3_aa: CASSQVYPGNQPQHF; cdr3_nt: TGTGCCAGCAGCCAAGTTTACCCGGGGAATCAGCCCCAGCATTTT
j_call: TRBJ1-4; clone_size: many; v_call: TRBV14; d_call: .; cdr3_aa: CASRGRDNEKLFF; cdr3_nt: TGTGCCAGCAGGGGCCGTGATAATGAAAAACTGTTTTTT
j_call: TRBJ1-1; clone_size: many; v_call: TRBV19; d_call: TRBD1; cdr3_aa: CASSIKQGARDTEAFF; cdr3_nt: TGTGCCAGTAGTATAAAGCAGGGGGCGCGAGACACTGAAGCTTTCTTT
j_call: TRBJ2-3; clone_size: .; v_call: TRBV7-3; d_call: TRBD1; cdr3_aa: CASSLTPGQGSDTQYF; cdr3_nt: TGTGCCAGCAGCTTAACCCCGGGACAGGGTTCGGATACGCAGTATTTT
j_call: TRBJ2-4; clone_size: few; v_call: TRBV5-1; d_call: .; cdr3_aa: CASSSSGYGKNIQYF; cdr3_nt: TGCGCCAGCAGCTCATCGGGGTACGGCAAAAACATTCAGTACTTC
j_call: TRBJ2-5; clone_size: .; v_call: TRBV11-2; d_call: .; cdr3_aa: CASSLAGAQETQYF; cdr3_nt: TGTGCCAGCAGCTTAGCCGGCGCCCAAGAGACCCAGTACTTC
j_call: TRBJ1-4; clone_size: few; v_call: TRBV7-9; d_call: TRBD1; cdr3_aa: CASSNIQTGLNEKLFF; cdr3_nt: TGTGCCAGCAGTAACATACAGACAGGGTTAAATGAAAAACTGTTTTTT
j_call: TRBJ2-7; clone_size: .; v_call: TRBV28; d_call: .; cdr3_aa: CASSTEGAGGYYEQYF; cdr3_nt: TGTGCCAGCAGTACGGAGGGGGCAGGGGGTTATTACGAGCAGTACTTC
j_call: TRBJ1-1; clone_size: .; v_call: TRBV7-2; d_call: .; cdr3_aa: CASSLDSRVNTEAFF; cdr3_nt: TGTGCCAGCAGCTTAGATAGTAGGGTGAACACTGAAGCTTTCTTT
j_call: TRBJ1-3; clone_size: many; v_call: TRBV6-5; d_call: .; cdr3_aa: CASSYSMGAMVGNTIYF; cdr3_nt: TGTGCCAGCAGTTACTCGATGGGGGCGATGGTTGGAAACACCATATATTTT
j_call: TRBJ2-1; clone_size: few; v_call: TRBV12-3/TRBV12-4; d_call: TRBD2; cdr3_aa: CASSPTSSGEEQFF; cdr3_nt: TGTGCCAGCAGTCCAACTTCTAGCGGGGAGGAGCAGTTCTTC
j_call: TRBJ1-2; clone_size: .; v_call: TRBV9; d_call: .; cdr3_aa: CASRDQMGRGYTF; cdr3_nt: TGTGCCAGCAGGGACCAAATGGGACGTGGCTACACCTTC
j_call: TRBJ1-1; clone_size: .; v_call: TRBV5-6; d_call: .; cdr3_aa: CASSLNVATEAFF; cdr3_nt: TGTGCCAGCAGCTTGAATGTGGCAACCGAAGCTTTCTTT
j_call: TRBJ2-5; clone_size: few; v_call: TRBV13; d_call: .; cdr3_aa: CASSFSSKETQYF; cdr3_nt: TGTGCCAGCAGCTTCAGCAGTAAAGAGACCCAGTACTTC
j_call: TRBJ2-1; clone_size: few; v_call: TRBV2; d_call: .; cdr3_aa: CASSGYEQFF; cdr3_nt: TGTGCCAGCAGTGGTTATGAGCAGTTCTTC
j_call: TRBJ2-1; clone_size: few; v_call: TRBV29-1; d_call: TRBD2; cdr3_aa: CSVGGASGGYYNEQFF; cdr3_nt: TGCAGCGTTGGGGGTGCTAGCGGGGGGTACTACAATGAGCAGTTCTTC
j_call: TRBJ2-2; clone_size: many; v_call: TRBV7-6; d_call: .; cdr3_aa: CASSFWSRGSVLNTGELFF; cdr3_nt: TGTGCCAGCAGCTTCTGGTCGAGGGGGAGTGTTTTAAACACCGGGGAGCTGTTTTTT
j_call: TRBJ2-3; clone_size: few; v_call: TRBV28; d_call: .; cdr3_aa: CASSFPRVTDTQYF; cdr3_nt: TGTGCCAGCAGTTTCCCGAGGGTCACAGATACGCAGTATTTT
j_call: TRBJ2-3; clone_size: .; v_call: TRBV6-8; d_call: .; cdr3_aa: CASSYSGIADTQYF; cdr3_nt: TGTGCCAGCAGTTACTCAGGGATCGCAGATACGCAGTATTTT
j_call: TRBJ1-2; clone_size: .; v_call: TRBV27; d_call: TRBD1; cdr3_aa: CASRGQGTSGYTF; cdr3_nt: TGTGCCAGCAGAGGACAGGGGACAAGTGGCTACACCTTC
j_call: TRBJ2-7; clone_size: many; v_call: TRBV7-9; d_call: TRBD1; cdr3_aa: CASSPGKDRGSYEQYF; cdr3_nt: TGTGCCAGCAGCCCCGGAAAGGACAGGGGATCCTACGAGCAGTACTTC
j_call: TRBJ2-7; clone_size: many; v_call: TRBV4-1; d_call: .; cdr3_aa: CASSQEDGYEQYF; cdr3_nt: TGCGCCAGCAGCCAAGAGGACGGCTACGAGCAGTACTTC
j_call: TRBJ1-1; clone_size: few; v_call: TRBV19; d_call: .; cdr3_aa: CASSIGQTEAFF; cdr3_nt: TGTGCCAGTAGTATCGGACAGACTGAAGCTTTCTTT
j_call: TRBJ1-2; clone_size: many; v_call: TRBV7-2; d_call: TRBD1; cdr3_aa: CASSFRDRGERGEYTF; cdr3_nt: TGTGCCAGCAGCTTCCGGGACAGGGGCGAACGGGGGGAATACACCTTC
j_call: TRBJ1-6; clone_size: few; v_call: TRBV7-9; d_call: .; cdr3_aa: CASSLDAPGRSPLHF; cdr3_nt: TGTGCCAGCAGCTTAGACGCCCCAGGGCGCTCACCCCTCCACTTT